Here is one T cell receptor (beta chain) with its context. These data originate in a study of beta chain features in type 1 diabetes. As for the study in general: Cell yields, age and gender were similar between patients and healthy donors.

As every portion of the isolated RNA was reverse transcribed, the sequencing read expressed TCRB transcripts. Produced via immunoSEQ multiplex PCR; TCRdb's table is partial and in-frame only. Of about 220,000 clones listed, 9.5% to 13% are singletons. Central memory, naive, regulatory and stem cell-like memory CD4+ cells were sorted by CD45RO/CCR7/CD25/CD127/CD95/CD27. The CDR3 loop spans 16 amino acids. Germline V gene sequence: CDR1 ENHRY, CDR2 SYGVKD. Losses at the gene ends were 6 bases for V and 4 bases for J; bases not matched to a gene: 9. The sample was central memory CD4+ T cells from blood. The origin of this receptor is a man aged 18 to 29 in good health. The chain is built from TRBV10-3 and TRBJ2-6; TRBD1 agrees at 7 bases. The CDR3: CAISDRELSGANVLTF. CDR3 in DNA: TGTGCCATCAGCGACAGGGAACTATCGGGGGCCAACGTCCTGACTTTC.